One sample yielded the 4 T cell receptor beta chains listed below, sequenced in a study of CD8+CD57+ T cells in acquired aplastic anemia. Profiles of TCR beta VDJ and CDR3 were generated from a genomic DNA template. TCRdb reprocessed the reads via MiXCR and lists one record per CDR3 protein. This table holds hundreds of thousands of distinct CDR3 sequences, almost 50% found once. CD8+CD57+ cell expansion, shown by flow cytometry, had occurred in the patients selected for sequencing. The specimen sequenced was sorted CD4+, CD8+, or CD8+CD57+ T cells (not recorded which) from PBMCs. The receptors come from a human donor with aplastic anemia.

The rearrangement joins TRBV9 to TRBJ2-2; D uncertain. Germline V gene sequence: CDR1 SGDLS, CDR2 YYNGEE. Trimming stripped 4 bases from V and 1 base from J, with 5 bases between. There are 13 residues in the CDR3. The DNA for the CDR3 is TGTGCCAGCAGCTTCGGGAACACCGGGGAGCTGTTTTTT. It translates to CASSFGNTGELFF.

This clonotype has at least ten counts. The rearrangement uses TRBV19 and TRBJ2-3, with D maybe TRBD2 (6 bases). The CDR3 loop spans 16 amino acids. Germline CDR1 is LNHDA and CDR2 is SQIVND (reference sequence). V was shortened by 6 bases and J by 0 bases, with 16 bases between the two germline ends. In DNA form, the CDR3 reads TGTGCCAGTAGCACGTCACGGGGGTTTAGCACAGATACGCAGTATTTT. Amino acid sequence: CASSTSRGFSTDTQYF.

This clonotype was counted many times. V gene TRBV3-1 combines with J gene TRBJ2-7, with D hard to call. Trimming took 0 bases from V and 4 from J, leaving 4 bases between them. Looked up from germline, CDR1 is LGHDT and CDR2 is YNNKEL (reference sequence). This CDR3 comprises 12 residues. The CDR3 sequence: CASSQERYEQYF. The CDR3 coding sequence is TGTGCCAGCAGCCAAGAAAGATACGAGCAGTACTTC.

The sample holds many counts of this clonotype. V and J are TRBV9 and TRBJ2-5; 9 positions match TRBD1. Germline assignment: CDR1 SGDLS and CDR2 YYNGEE. The CDR3 extends over 14 amino acids. J gave up 5 bases and V 5 bases, and 7 bases lay outside the gene matches. The CDR3 DNA is TGTGCCAGCAGTCCAGGACAGGGGCACGAGACCCAGTACTTC. Its translation is CASSPGQGHETQYF.